This note documents a single TCR beta chain sequence. Here immunoSEQ multiplex PCR was the method, and the copy in TCRdb shows in-frame clones only, minus some. The sample records some 1 million clones, 60% to 80% being singletons. This sample was taken from a study of shared clonotypes between healthy human individuals. V was trimmed by 4 bases and J by 3 bases, leaving 16 bases between them. The CDR3 has 16 residues. The germline V gene encodes CDR1 SGHDT and CDR2 YYEEEE. What was sequenced was memory CD4+ T cells sorted from blood. The subset denotes: CD45RA-negative fraction. The chain recombines TRBV5-6 with TRBJ1-4; D is undetermined. The TCR sequence derives from a young man in good health. CDR3 sequence: CASSTRSTDPNEKLFF. The CDR3 nucleotides read TGTGCCAGCAGCACCCGGTCGACGGACCCTAATGAAAAACTGTTTTTT.